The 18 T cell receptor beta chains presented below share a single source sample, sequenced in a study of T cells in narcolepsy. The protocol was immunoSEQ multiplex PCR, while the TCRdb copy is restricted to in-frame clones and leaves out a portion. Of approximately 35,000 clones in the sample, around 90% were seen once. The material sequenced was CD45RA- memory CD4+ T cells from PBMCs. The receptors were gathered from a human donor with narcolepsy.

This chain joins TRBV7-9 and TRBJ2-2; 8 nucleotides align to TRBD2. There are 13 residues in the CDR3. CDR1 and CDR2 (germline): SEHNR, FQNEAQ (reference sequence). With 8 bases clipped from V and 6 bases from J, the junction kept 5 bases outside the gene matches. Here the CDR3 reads CASRASGPGELFF. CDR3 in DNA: TGTGCCAGCCGGGCTAGCGGGCCCGGGGAGCTGTTTTTT.

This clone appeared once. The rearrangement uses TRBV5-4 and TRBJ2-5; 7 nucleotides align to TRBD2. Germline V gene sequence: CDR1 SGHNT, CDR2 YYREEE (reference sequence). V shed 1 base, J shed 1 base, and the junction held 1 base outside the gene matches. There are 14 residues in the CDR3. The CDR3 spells CASSLKRGQETQYF. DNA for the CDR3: TGTGCCAGCAGCTTGAAGCGGGGCCAAGAGACCCAGTACTTC.

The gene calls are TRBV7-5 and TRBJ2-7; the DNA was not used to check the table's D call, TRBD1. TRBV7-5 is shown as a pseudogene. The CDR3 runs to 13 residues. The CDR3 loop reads CARSLETDHEQYF. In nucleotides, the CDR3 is TGTGCCAGAAGCTTAGAGACAGATCACGAGCAGTACTTC.

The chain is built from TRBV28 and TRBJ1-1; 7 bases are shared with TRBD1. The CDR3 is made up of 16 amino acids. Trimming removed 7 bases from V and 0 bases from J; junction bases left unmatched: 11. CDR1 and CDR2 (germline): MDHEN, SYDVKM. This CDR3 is CASKSPVGTVNTEAFF. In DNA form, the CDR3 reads TGTGCCAGCAAATCCCCGGTGGGGACAGTGAACACTGAAGCTTTCTTT.

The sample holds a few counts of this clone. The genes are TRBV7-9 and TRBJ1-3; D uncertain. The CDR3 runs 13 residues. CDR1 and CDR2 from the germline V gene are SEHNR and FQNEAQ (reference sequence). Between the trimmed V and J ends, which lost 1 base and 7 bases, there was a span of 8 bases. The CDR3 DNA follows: TGTGCCAGCAGCTTAGAATCGGGGAACACCATATATTTT. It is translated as CASSLESGNTIYF.

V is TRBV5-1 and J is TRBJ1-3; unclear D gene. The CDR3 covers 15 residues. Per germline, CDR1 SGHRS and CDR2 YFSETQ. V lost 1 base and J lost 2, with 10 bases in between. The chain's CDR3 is CASSLSLAPGNTIYF. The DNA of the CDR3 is TGCGCCAGCAGCTTGTCCTTGGCGCCTGGAAACACCATATATTTT.

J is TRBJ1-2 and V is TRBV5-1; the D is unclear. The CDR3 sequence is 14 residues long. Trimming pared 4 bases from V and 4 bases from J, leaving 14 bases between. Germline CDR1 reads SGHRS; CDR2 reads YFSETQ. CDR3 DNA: TGCGCCAGCAGCCCCTCGACAAGTTCCTATGGCTACACCTTC. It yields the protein CASSPSTSSYGYTF. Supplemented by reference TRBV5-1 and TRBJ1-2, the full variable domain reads KAGVTQTPRYLIKTRGQQVTLSCSPISGHRSVSWYQQTPGQGLQFLFEYFSETQRNKGNFPGRFSGRQFSNSRSEMNVSTLELGDSALYLCASSPSTSSYGYTFGSGTRLTVV.

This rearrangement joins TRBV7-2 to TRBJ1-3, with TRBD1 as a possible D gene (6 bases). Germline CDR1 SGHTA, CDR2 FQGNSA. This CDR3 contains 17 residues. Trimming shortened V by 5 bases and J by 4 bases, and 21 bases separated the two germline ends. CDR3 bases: TGTGCCAGCAGCCCCCATTCGGCGGGGGCCGGAGGAAACACCATATATTTT. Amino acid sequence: CASSPHSAGAGGNTIYF.

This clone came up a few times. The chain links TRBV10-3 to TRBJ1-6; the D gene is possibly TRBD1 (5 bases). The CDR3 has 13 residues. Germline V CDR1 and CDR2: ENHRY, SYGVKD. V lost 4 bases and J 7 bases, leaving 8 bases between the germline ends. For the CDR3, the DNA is TGTGCCATCAGTGGGGACCACAATTCACCCCTCCACTTT. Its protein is CAISGDHNSPLHF.

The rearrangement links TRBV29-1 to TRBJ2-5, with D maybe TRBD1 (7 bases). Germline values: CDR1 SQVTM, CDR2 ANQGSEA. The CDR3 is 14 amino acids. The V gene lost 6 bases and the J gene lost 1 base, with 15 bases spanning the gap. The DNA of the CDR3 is TGCAGCGTCCCTCGCGGGACAGCCCAAGAGACCCAGTACTTC. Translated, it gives CSVPRGTAQETQYF.

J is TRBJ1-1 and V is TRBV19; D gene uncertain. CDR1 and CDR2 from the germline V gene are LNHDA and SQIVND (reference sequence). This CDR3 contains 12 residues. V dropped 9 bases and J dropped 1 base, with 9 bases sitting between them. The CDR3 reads CASKVRNTEAFF. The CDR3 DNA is TGTGCCAGCAAAGTTAGGAACACTGAAGCTTTCTTT.

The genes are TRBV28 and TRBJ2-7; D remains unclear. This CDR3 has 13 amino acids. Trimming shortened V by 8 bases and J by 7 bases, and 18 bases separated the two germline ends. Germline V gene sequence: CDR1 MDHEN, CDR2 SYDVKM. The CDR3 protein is CASGRVDLGEQYF. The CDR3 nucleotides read TGTGCCAGCGGAAGGGTAGATCTCGGAGAGCAGTACTTC.

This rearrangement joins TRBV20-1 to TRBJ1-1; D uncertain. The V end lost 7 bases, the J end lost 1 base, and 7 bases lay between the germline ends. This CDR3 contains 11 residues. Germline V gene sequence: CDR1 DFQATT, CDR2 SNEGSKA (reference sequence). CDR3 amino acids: CSVSGNTEAFF. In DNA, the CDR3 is TGCAGTGTATCGGGGAACACTGAAGCTTTCTTT.

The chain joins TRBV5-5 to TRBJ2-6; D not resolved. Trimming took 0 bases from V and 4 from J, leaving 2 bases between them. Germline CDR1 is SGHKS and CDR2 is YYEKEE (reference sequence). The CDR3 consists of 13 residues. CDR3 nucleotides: TGTGCCAGCAGCTTGGACGGGGCCAACGTCCTGACTTTC. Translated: CASSLDGANVLTF.

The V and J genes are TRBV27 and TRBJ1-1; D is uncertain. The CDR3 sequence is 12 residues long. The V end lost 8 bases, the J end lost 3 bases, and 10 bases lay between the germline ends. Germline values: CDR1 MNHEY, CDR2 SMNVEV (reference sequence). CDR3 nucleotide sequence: TGTGCCAGCTGGTTTCGGGACACTGAAGCTTTCTTT. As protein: CASWFRDTEAFF.

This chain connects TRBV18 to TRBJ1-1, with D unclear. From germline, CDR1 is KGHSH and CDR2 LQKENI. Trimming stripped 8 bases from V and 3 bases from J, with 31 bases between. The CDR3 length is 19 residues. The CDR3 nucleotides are TGTGCCAGCCCCAAATACTCACAGTACTCCGACGGAGATGACACTGAAGCTTTCTTT. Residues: CASPKYSQYSDGDDTEAFF.

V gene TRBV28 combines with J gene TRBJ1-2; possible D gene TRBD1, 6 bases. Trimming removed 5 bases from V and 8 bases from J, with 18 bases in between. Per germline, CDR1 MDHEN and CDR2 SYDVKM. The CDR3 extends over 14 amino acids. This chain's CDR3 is CASSPDTGRKGYTF. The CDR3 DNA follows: TGTGCCAGCAGTCCCGATACAGGGAGGAAAGGCTACACCTTC.

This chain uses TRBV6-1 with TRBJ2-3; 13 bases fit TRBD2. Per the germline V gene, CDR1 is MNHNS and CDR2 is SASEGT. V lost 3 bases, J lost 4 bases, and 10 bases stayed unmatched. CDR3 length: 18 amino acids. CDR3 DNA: TGTGCCAGCAGTGACCGACTAGCGGGAGGTGTTAAGGCAGATACGCAGTATTTT. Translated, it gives CASSDRLAGGVKADTQYF.